The 17 T cell receptor beta chains in this list originate from one sample, sequenced in a study of CD8+CD57+ T cells in acquired aplastic anemia. The TCR beta profiling, which covered VDJ combination and CDR3 sequence, was carried out using genomic DNA as the template. TCRdb used MiXCR to reprocess the reads, holding one entry per CDR3 protein. The table shows around 200,000 distinct CDR3 sequences, with around 50% occurring only once. Sequenced sample: sorted CD4+, CD8+, or CD8+CD57+ T cells (not recorded which) from PBMCs. These receptors originate from a human donor in good health, serving as a control.

This clonotype occurred many times. V gene TRBV9 combines with J gene TRBJ1-2; weak D call: TRBD1 (5 bases). V was shortened by 0 bases and J by 4 bases, with 10 bases between the two germline ends. CDR1 and CDR2 from the germline V gene are SGDLS and YYNGEE. This CDR3 is 14 amino acids long. The CDR3 is CASSVAMGRYGYTF. CDR3 nucleotides: TGTGCCAGCAGCGTAGCAATGGGGCGCTATGGCTACACCTTC.

V is TRBV9 and J is TRBJ1-6, with no clear D. V lost 2 bases and J lost 8, with 8 bases in between. The CDR3 runs 13 residues. The germline gives CDR1 SGDLS, CDR2 YYNGEE. CDR3 loop: CASSVELDSPLHF. In DNA, the CDR3 is TGTGCCAGCAGCGTCGAACTGGATTCACCCCTCCACTTT.

This chain connects TRBV5-6 to TRBJ1-1; 10 positions agree with TRBD1. The V gene's germline CDR1 is SGHDT and CDR2 YYEEEE. The CDR3 is 13 residues long. J was trimmed by 7 bases and V by 6 bases; bases with no gene match: 6. Here the CDR3 DNA reads TGTGCCAGCAACGAAGGGACAGGGGTTGAAGCTTTCTTT. This sequence encodes CASNEGTGVEAFF.

The chain employs TRBV2 and TRBJ2-3; 8 bases line up with TRBD1. In germline, CDR1 is SNHLY, CDR2 FYNNEI. Trimming removed 8 bases from V and 4 bases from J; junction bases left unmatched: 11. The CDR3 extends over 15 amino acids. The CDR3 region is CASSPRGRGPDTQYF. In nucleotides, the CDR3 is TGTGCCAGCTCACCAAGGGGCAGGGGGCCAGATACGCAGTATTTT.

Note on this clonotype: This may stem from a read error, because a much larger clone lies one nucleotide away. The chain carries TRBV5-4 and TRBJ2-1; D may correspond to TRBD1 or TRBD2 (5 bases each). The CDR3 runs to 14 residues. V shed 3 bases and J shed 9 bases, with 16 bases lying between them. CDR1 and CDR2 (germline): SGHNT, YYREEE (reference sequence). CDR3 sequence (DNA): TGTGCCAGCAGCTCGGGACCAGCCGCCGGTGAGCAGTTCTTC. The encoded protein is CASSSGPAAGEQFF.

This clonotype was recorded many times. The rearrangement links TRBV7-2 to TRBJ1-1; a possible D gene is TRBD1 (5 bases). The CDR3 consists of 16 residues. Germline values: CDR1 SGHTA, CDR2 FQGNSA. V lost 1 base, J lost 5 bases, and 17 bases lay in between. CDR3 region: CASSLVDPGTGTEAFF. The CDR3 DNA reads as TGTGCCAGCAGCTTAGTTGACCCAGGGACGGGGACTGAAGCTTTCTTT.

This clonotype was seen repeatedly, ten times or more. J is TRBJ1-6 and V is TRBV6-5; the D is unclear. This CDR3 region has 17 residues. CDR1 and CDR2 (germline): MNHEY, SVGAGI. The V and J ends lost 3 bases and 6 bases respectively, with 18 bases between them. CDR3 region: CASSYSPSWALNSPLHF. CDR3 in DNA: TGTGCCAGCAGTTATTCCCCCAGTTGGGCTCTTAATTCACCCCTCCACTTT.

This chain connects TRBV19 to TRBJ2-6; TRBD1 might be the D (6 bases). This CDR3 is built from 14 residues. Germline V gene sequence: CDR1 LNHDA, CDR2 SQIVND (reference sequence). Trimming took off 9 bases at V and 4 bases at J, with 13 bases between the two ends. CDR3 sequence reads: CASRRGTGANVLTF. CDR3 coding DNA: TGTGCCAGCAGAAGGGGGACCGGGGCCAACGTCCTGACTTTC.

The rearrangement uses TRBV5-6 and TRBJ2-7; D possibly corresponds to TRBD1 (5 bases). This CDR3 spans 14 amino acids. Germline V lookup: CDR1 SGHDT, CDR2 YYEEEE. V was cut by 4 bases and J by 2 bases, with 13 bases left in between. The CDR3 loop reads CASSVDRETYEQYF. The CDR3 nucleotides are TGTGCCAGCAGCGTCGACAGAGAAACCTACGAGCAGTACTTC. The full variable domain, its missing parts supplied by reference TRBV5-6 and TRBJ2-7, is DAGVTQSPTHLIKTRGQQVTLRCSPKSGHDTVSWYQQALGQGPQFIFQYYEEEERQRGNFPDRFSGHQFPNYSSELNVNALLLGDSALYLCASSVDRETYEQYFGPGTRLTVT.

This clonotype was detected many times. This chain joins TRBV4-3 and TRBJ2-3, with 11 nucleotides matching TRBD2. The CDR3 is 18 residues long. The germline V gene encodes CDR1 LGHNA and CDR2 YSLEER. V dropped 0 bases and J dropped 2; count of bases not matched to a gene: 7. The CDR3 sequence is CASSQDSASGGYTDTQYF. The DNA of the CDR3 is TGCGCCAGCAGCCAAGATTCGGCTAGCGGGGGGTACACAGATACGCAGTATTTT.

This clonotype appeared many times. The rearrangement uses TRBV11-2 and TRBJ2-5; a weak D match, TRBD2 (6 bases). Germline CDR1 is SGHAT and CDR2 is FQNNGV. CDR3 length: 11 amino acids. V shed 5 bases and J shed 10 bases, with 11 bases lying between them. In DNA form, the CDR3 reads TGTGCCAGCAGCAAAAGGACTATCCAGTACTTC. It translates to CASSKRTIQYF.

The chain couples TRBV24-1 to TRBJ2-3; D not certain. V was clipped by 4 bases and J by 5 bases, with 12 bases between them. The CDR3 runs to 14 residues. Germline V gives CDR1 KGHDR, CDR2 SFDVKD. The CDR3 spells CATSDPGRLDTQYF. DNA for the CDR3: TGTGCCACCAGTGACCCCGGGCGGTTAGATACGCAGTATTTT.

This clonotype was detected only once. The J gene is TRBJ1-5, the V gene TRBV5-4, with unresolved D. Per the germline V gene, CDR1 is SGHNT and CDR2 is YYREEE (reference sequence). Trimming left V 7 bases short and J 4 bases short, with 9 bases between. The CDR3 covers 12 residues. The CDR3 sequence: CASLRSNQPQHF. The CDR3 nucleotides read TGTGCCAGCCTTAGGTCAAATCAGCCCCAGCATTTT.

The V and J genes are TRBV19 and TRBJ1-1; no reliable D call. Germline V gives CDR1 LNHDA, CDR2 SQIVND (reference sequence). V lost 5 bases and J lost 1, with 8 bases in between. The CDR3 length is 13 residues. CDR3 protein: CASSLAWNTEAFF. The CDR3 nucleotides read TGTGCCAGTAGTCTGGCCTGGAACACTGAAGCTTTCTTT.

This clonotype has ten or more counts. One end of the junction does not line up with germline, which may come from a read error. The rearrangement joins TRBV9 to TRBJ2-3, with D unresolved. This CDR3 region has 13 residues. The germline CDR1 and CDR2 sequences are SGDLS and YYNGEE. The CDR3 is CASTPAGTDMQYF. DNA of the CDR3: TGTGCCAGCACCCCGGCAGGCACAGATATGCAGTATTTT. The full variable domain, with the rest looked up from reference TRBV9 and TRBJ2-3, is DSGVTQTPKHLITATGQRVTLRCSPRSGDLSVYWYQQSLDQGLQFLIQYYNGEERAKGNILERFSAQQFPDLHSELNLSSLELGDSALYFCASTPAGTDMQYFGPGTRLTVL.

This clonotype was picked up many times. The V and J genes are TRBV19 and TRBJ1-1; weak D call: TRBD1 (5 bases). Germline assignment: CDR1 LNHDA and CDR2 SQIVND (reference sequence). Trimming cost V 3 bases and J 4 bases, with 12 bases left between them. There are 14 residues in the CDR3. Written as DNA, the CDR3 is TGTGCCAGTAGTATGGGGAGGGGAGGCACTGAAGCTTTCTTT. It yields the protein CASSMGRGGTEAFF.

The CDR3 region has the DNA TGTGCCAGCAGCGTAGCTTCCGGGACAGAGCAGCATTTT. It specifies CASSVASGTEQHF. The chain recombines TRBV9 with TRBJ1-5; 7 bases fit TRBD1. Germline trimming cut 0 bases from V and 13 bases from J; bases unmatched to any gene: 7. The germline gives CDR1 SGDLS, CDR2 YYNGEE. CDR3 size: 13 residues. Variable domain in full (rest from reference TRBV9 and TRBJ1-5): DSGVTQTPKHLITATGQRVTLRCSPRSGDLSVYWYQQSLDQGLQFLIQYYNGEERAKGNILERFSAQQFPDLHSELNLSSLELGDSALYFCASSVASGTEQHFGDGTRLSIL.